This passage covers 14 T cell receptor beta chains from one sample sequenced in a study of shared clonotypes between healthy human individuals. Clones were sequenced by immunoSEQ multiplex PCR, and TCRdb holds only the in-frame ones, with some missing. The table shows 1.4 million or so clones, with approximately 98.5% occurring only once. Sequences were obtained from naive CD4+ T cells sorted from blood. Subset indicated: CD45RA+ positively selected. All receptors come from a man younger than 45 in good health.

The CDR3 sequence is CASSGGTGLVPFF. In DNA form, the CDR3 reads TGTGCCAGCAGTGGTGGGACAGGGCTGGTACCTTTCTTT. The chain uses TRBV2 and TRBJ1-1; TRBD1 matches 9 bases. Germline trimming cut 4 bases from V and 12 bases from J; bases unmatched to any gene: 9. The length of the CDR3 is 13 residues. The germline gives CDR1 SNHLY, CDR2 FYNNEI.

The rearrangement uses TRBV15 and TRBJ2-3, with a weak D call TRBD1 (5 bases). CDR3 length: 16 amino acids. The germline V and J ends were trimmed by 0 bases and 1 base, with 11 bases remaining between them. Germline V gene data show CDR1 as LNHNV and CDR2 as YYDKDF (reference sequence). The CDR3 nucleotides read TGTGCCACCAGCAGAGATCACAGGTCTCGCACAGATACGCAGTATTTT. Its protein product is CATSRDHRSRTDTQYF.

The CDR3, as DNA: TGTGCCAGCAGCCAGGGACACCGGAACACTGAAGCTTTCTTT. This sequence encodes CASSQGHRNTEAFF. V is TRBV4-2 and J is TRBJ1-1; perhaps TRBD1 as D (6 bases). The germline gives CDR1 LGHNA, CDR2 YNFKEQ. This CDR3 has 14 amino acids. The V end lost 3 bases, the J end lost 1 base, and 9 bases lay between the germline ends.

J is TRBJ2-6 and V is TRBV6-1; 10 bases agree with TRBD1. This CDR3 contains 18 residues. Germline-derived CDR1 and CDR2 are MNHNS and SASEGT. The trim removed 4 bases at V and 1 base at J, leaving 7 bases unmatched. CDR3: CASSAGDRGVSGANVLTF. CDR3 sequence (DNA): TGTGCCAGCAGTGCGGGGGACAGGGGAGTTTCTGGGGCCAACGTCCTGACTTTC.

The gene calls are TRBV20-1 and TRBJ2-5, with a weak D call TRBD2 (5 bases). This CDR3 region has 10 residues. The ends were cut back, 4 bases at V and 9 bases at J, with 9 bases in the middle. Germline CDR1 reads DFQATT; CDR2 reads SNEGSKA (reference sequence). CDR3 residues: CSAMRAPQYF. The CDR3 coding sequence is TGCAGTGCTATGAGGGCCCCCCAGTACTTC.

This rearrangement joins TRBV14 to TRBJ1-1; D not resolved. The germline gives CDR1 SGHDN, CDR2 FVKESK. CDR3 size: 13 residues. V was shortened by 0 bases and J by 6 bases, with 8 bases between the two germline ends. CDR3 sequence reads: CASSQDWVSEAFF. Written as DNA, the CDR3 is TGTGCCAGCAGCCAAGATTGGGTCTCTGAAGCTTTCTTT.

The V gene is TRBV7-8, the J gene TRBJ1-1; D gene uncertain. Trimming shortened V by 1 base and J by 0 bases, and 9 bases separated the two germline ends. The germline CDR1 and CDR2 sequences are SGHVS and FQNEAQ. This CDR3 contains 15 residues. The CDR3: CASSLGGLMNTEAFF. The CDR3, as DNA: TGTGCCAGCAGCTTAGGTGGTTTGATGAACACTGAAGCTTTCTTT.

The chain is built from TRBV25-1 and TRBJ2-7, with D hard to call. From germline, CDR1 is MGHDK and CDR2 SYGVNS. V lost 3 bases and J lost 0, with 9 bases in between. CDR3 length equals 14 residues. The CDR3 reads CASSEVSSSYEQYF. For the CDR3, the DNA is TGTGCCAGCAGTGAGGTCTCCAGCTCCTACGAGCAGTACTTC.

The chain uses TRBV11-3 and TRBJ2-2; D is undetermined. The CDR3 extends over 14 amino acids. V lost 5 bases and J lost 2, with 9 bases in between. CDR1 is SGHNT and CDR2 is YENEEA in the germline V gene. The CDR3 loop reads CASSPVSNTGELFF. The CDR3, as DNA: TGTGCCAGCAGCCCCGTATCCAACACCGGGGAGCTGTTTTTT.

This sequence joins TRBV5-1 and TRBJ2-7, with D possibly called TRBD1 or TRBD2 (5 bases each). The CDR3 has 12 residues. Trimming removed 1 base at V and 8 bases at J, with 10 bases between. Germline lookup yields CDR1 SGHRS and CDR2 YFSETQ. The CDR3 region is CASSLQGEKQYF. CDR3 sequence (DNA): TGCGCCAGCAGCTTGCAGGGAGAAAAGCAGTACTTC.

J is TRBJ2-1 and V is TRBV5-1; no firm D call. The V and J ends lost 4 bases and 4 bases respectively, with 6 bases between them. CDR3 length: 12 residues. Per the germline V gene, CDR1 is SGHRS and CDR2 is YFSETQ. The CDR3 region is CASSREYNEQFF. CDR3 coding DNA: TGCGCCAGCAGCAGGGAATACAATGAGCAGTTCTTC.

The chain couples TRBV28 to TRBJ1-1; TRBD1 matches at 7 bases. V dropped 1 base and J dropped 4; count of bases not matched to a gene: 6. The CDR3 is made up of 15 amino acids. Germline CDR1 is MDHEN and CDR2 is SYDVKM. The CDR3 sequence is CASSLSGGVGTEAFF. CDR3 nucleotide sequence: TGTGCCAGCAGTTTATCAGGGGGGGTCGGCACTGAAGCTTTCTTT.

The chain couples TRBV18 to TRBJ1-2; 8 nucleotides match TRBD1. The CDR3 runs 15 residues. Germline V gene data show CDR1 as KGHSH and CDR2 as LQKENI. V was clipped by 8 bases and J by 4 bases; unmatched bases: 12. DNA for the CDR3: TGTGCCAGCACCGCCCCCGGGACAGGCCTCTATGGCTACACCTTC. Its translation is CASTAPGTGLYGYTF.

The chain uses TRBV9 and TRBJ2-5; D gene uncertain. This CDR3 is built from 15 residues. Germline V gene data show CDR1 as SGDLS and CDR2 as YYNGEE. V lost 0 bases to trimming and J lost 9 bases, with 18 bases between them. The CDR3: CASSVEQAALAAQYF. The CDR3 nucleotides are TGTGCCAGCAGCGTAGAACAAGCAGCCCTGGCGGCCCAGTACTTC.